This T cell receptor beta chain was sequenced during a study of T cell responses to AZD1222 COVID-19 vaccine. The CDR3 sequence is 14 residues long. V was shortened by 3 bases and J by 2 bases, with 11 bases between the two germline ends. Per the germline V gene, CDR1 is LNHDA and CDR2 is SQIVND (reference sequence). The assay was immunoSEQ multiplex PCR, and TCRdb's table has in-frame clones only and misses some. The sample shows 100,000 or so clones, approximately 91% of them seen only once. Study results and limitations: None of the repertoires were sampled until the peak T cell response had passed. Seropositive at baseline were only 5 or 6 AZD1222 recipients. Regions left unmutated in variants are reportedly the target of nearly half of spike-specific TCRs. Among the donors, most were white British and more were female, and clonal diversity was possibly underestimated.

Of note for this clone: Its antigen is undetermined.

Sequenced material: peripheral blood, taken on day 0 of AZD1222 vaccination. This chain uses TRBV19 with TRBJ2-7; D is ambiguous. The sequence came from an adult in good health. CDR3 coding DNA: TGTGCCAGTAGTATCGGAGACGGAACCTACGAGCAGTACTTC. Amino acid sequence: CASSIGDGTYEQYF.